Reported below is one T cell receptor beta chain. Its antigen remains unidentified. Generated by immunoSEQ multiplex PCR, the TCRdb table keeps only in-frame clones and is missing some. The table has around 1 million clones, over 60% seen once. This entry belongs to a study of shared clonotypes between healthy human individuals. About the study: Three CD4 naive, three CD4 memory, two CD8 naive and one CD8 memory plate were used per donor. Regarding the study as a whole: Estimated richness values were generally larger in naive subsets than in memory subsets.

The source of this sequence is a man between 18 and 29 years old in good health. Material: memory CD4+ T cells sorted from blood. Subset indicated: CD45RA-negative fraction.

The chain's CDR3 is CASSSLPGIGYEQYF. The DNA of the CDR3 is TGTGCCAGCAGCTCCCTCCCGGGAATCGGCTACGAGCAGTACTTC. The V and J genes are TRBV5-6 and TRBJ2-7, with a possible D match to TRBD2 (5 bases). Between the trimmed V and J ends, which lost 3 bases and 3 bases, there was a span of 16 bases. There are 15 residues in the CDR3. Germline V gene sequence: CDR1 SGHDT, CDR2 YYEEEE. Together with reference TRBV5-6 and TRBJ2-7, the CDR3 gives the full variable domain: DAGVTQSPTHLIKTRGQQVTLRCSPKSGHDTVSWYQQALGQGPQFIFQYYEEEERQRGNFPDRFSGHQFPNYSSELNVNALLLGDSALYLCASSSLPGIGYEQYFGPGTRLTVT.